Reported below is one TCR beta chain. Its antigen is currently not known. No much larger clonotype is one base removed from it; base qualities were not supplied. The data originate from a study of cytomegalovirus exposure and HLA in healthy donors (dated by TCRdb to 2016 to 2017). Regarding the research as a whole: According to an earlier analysis of 450 to 650 of the donors, about 179 million T cells yielded over 90 million unique TCR beta sequences and about 300 Gb of sequence data. Because of strong linkage in the cohort, 5 or 6 DR-DQ haplotypes were treated as single units for association and clustering. In a later genetic analysis, genome-wide SNP genotypes for 398 of the 666 donors were used, and that subset was treated as a discovery cohort. All discovery cohort repertoires had been generated using a single sequencing platform. An early release covering roughly 580 HLA-typed donors comprised approximately 290 gigabases of sequencing data and around 80 million unique TCR sequences. Among approximately 370 genotyped donors of the cohort, an average of around 250,000 unique TCR beta nucleotide sequences was sequenced per donor, of which about 18% were non-productive. A later analysis re-analyzed previously published TCR beta repertoires from approximately 670 donors and added high-resolution HLA genotyping to study TCR occurrence patterns. The study was designed to test whether signatures of past pathogen exposure could be identified by cataloging public T cell receptors. In an earlier analysis of 500 to 650 of the donors, high-throughput TCR beta sequencing was used to judge whether each TCR beta V gene segment behaved as functional or pseudogenic. Using immunosequencing, the study profiled T cell repertoires from roughly 650 subjects and related those repertoires to cytomegalovirus serostatus. Typing coverage varied by locus: roughly 620-640 donors for A, B, C, DRB1 and DQB1; around 560 for DQA1; approximately 610 for DPA1; around 450 for DPB1. Of the 300 to 400 genotyped donors, about 80% fell in the genetic ancestry cluster associated with self-reported Caucasian donors. Rather than using new phenotypic data, the later analysis identified candidate immune exposures from TCR beta sequences and from how often those sequences occurred across donors. In addition to the first cohort of roughly 700 subjects, a separate validation cohort of over 90 different subjects was used. Donor age, sex, ethnicity and CMV serostatus were compiled together with the repertoire data. High-throughput TCR immunosequencing, statistical association of individual TCRs with disease status, and machine learning were combined to predict cytomegalovirus infection status. HLA typing included class I and class II loci at four-digit resolution.

CDR1 SGDLS and CDR2 YYNGEE were looked up in the germline V gene. Trimming takes 3 bases off V and 11 bases off J; junction bases not matched to a gene: 7. Its CDR3 holds 15 amino acids, cysteine through phenylalanine. Only the CDR3 part of the read is kept: 45 bases, read in frame from the first base. What the work shows at the level of the full study, not this receptor alone: Fewer than 20 rarely observed V segments, including chromosome 9 orphons, were excluded from the earlier analysis of about 610 of the donors because counts were too low. A few of the identified cytomegalovirus-associated TCR beta chains were confirmed in vitro to be specific for cytomegalovirus antigens. Several of the top co-occurrence clusters appeared to be linked to parvovirus B19, influenza, CMV and Epstein-Barr virus, according to a later analysis. Most TCR sequences were observed very rarely across donors, whereas some public TCRs were present in many individuals. A later analysis found that HLA-associated TCR beta chains were more clonally expanded and had lower generation probabilities than equally common non-associated chains. In both the original and validation cohorts, the classifier was reported to diagnose cytomegalovirus status with high specificity and sensitivity. Because some donors lacked HLA typing at each locus, the association tests relied only on the typed subset. When HLA alleles, especially DR and DQ, strongly co-occurred, attributing TCR associations to individual alleles was difficult. A later analysis found that most CMV-associated TCR beta chains appeared HLA-restricted, with HLA associations seemingly driven largely by CMV exposure. A group of highly shared sequence variants was considered likely to be a technical artifact of the sequencing pipeline. This cohort had only TCR beta chains sequenced, and the lack of alpha or paired-chain data limited which features could be detected. Linkage disequilibrium might explain the correlated functional status among segregating V segments, but an unknown experimental factor could not be ruled out. Specific HLA alleles were associated with more than 15,000 TCR beta sequences at a false discovery rate of 0.05 in a later analysis. It was suggested by the authors that the approach could potentially be generalized to other disease states and immunological phenotypes. Some IMGT-functional V segments, including TRBV6-2 and TRBV6-3, could not be told apart with the 87-base-pair reads, so those segments were excluded. Sequencing depth was assumed to be roughly uniform across donors in the presence/absence analyses, though that assumption may not hold. In an earlier analysis of about 600 of the donors, most TCR beta V segments appeared in productive rearrangements about 87% or about 30% of the time, broadly matching IMGT annotations. A total of 150 to 200 TCR beta chains were listed by the study as associated with cytomegalovirus. A further reported finding was that TCR beta sequences accurately predicted the HLA-A and HLA-B alleles for most subjects in the first cohort. A later analysis found that TCR association rates varied across HLA loci, with DRB1 alleles showing the most associated TCRs and HLA-C alleles the fewest. Compared with the approximately 670-donor mean, donors in an Asian-associated ancestry cluster had fewer N-insertions in productive TCRs, according to a later genetic analysis. The only immune exposure information available for the cohort was CMV serostatus. An association between a missense DCLRE1C variant and V-gene and J-gene trimming of TCR beta chains was found in a later genetic analysis and replicated in an independent cohort.

In total, about 650 healthy bone marrow donors made up the cohort. At the time of sampling, all cohort members were nominally healthy, though unrecorded immune exposures were likely present. The donor tested CMV seronegative and was one of the 352 seronegative cohort members. A peripheral blood sample was collected from each donor, and TCR beta sequencing was performed on peripheral blood mononuclear cells. Genomic DNA extraction from the blood cell samples was performed with the Qiagen DNeasy Blood Extraction Kit. The library was obtained by the immunoSEQ multiplex PCR assay. A mixture of 60 forward primers for TCR Vbeta segments and 13 reverse primers for TCR Jbeta segments was used in the multiplex PCR. A multiplex PCR assay on genomic DNA amplified the CDR3 region of rearranged TCR beta genes. The Illumina HiSeq System was used to sequence the amplified TCR beta libraries as 87-base-pair reads. The paper's processing steps were these. A later analysis counted tens of millions of unique TCR beta chains across the approximately 700 repertoires, and around 9.9 million of these chains were shared by at least two donors. Raw reads were error-corrected and collapsed into unique sequences with a nearest-neighbor algorithm that merged closely related sequences to remove PCR and sequencing errors. Alignment of CDR3 sequences to IMGT reference sequences was used to assign V, D and J gene segments. For a sequence to be retained, a match of at least six nucleotides to both a V gene segment and a J gene segment was required. Rearrangements were classified as productive when the CDR3 lacked stop codons and remained in frame with V and J, and all other rearrangements were classified as non-productive. CDR3 was defined by IMGT convention, running from the second conserved V-encoded cysteine to the conserved J-encoded phenylalanine. In an earlier analysis of around 600 of the donors, sequences lacking an unambiguous match to a single V gene segment were excluded. An earlier analysis of almost 600 of the donors classified V segments as functional when productive rearrangements were above 56.7% and as segregating when the standard deviation between donors was above 5%. A statistical classification framework was developed to diagnose cytomegalovirus status using the catalog of TCR beta chain sequences. A later analysis assigned V and J genes by comparing TCR nucleotide sequences with IMGT/GENE-DB human TR gene sequences. Using the TCRdist pipeline, a later analysis assigned CDR3 sequences along with most-parsimonious VDJ recombination scenarios. A later analysis defined each TCR beta chain by its CDR3 amino acid sequence plus V-gene family, and excluded reads lacking a unique V-gene family. A later analysis removed 550 to 650 highly shared, low-generation-probability nucleotide sequences to deal with suspected cross-contamination and a sequencing artifact. In a later analysis, a clonal expansion index for each public chain was calculated from normalized within-repertoire ranks of inferred template counts. Generation probabilities in a later analysis came from a VDJ recombination model fitted to out-of-frame rearrangements, and those results were checked against IGoR. A later analysis scored TCR-TCR, TCR-HLA and TCR-CMV co-occurrence with hypergeometric tests, applying a repertoire-size bias correction to TCR pairs. False discovery rates were estimated in a later analysis by permuting HLA or CMV assignments 20 times. In a later analysis, co-occurring TCRs were grouped using DBSCAN, and TCRdist sequence similarity was added for clustering within HLA-allele-positive subsets. For co-occurrence clustering, repertoires with fewer than 30,000 or more than 120,000 public chains were excluded, along with a handful of repertoires with anomalous nucleotide sharing. TCRdb obtained this table from immuneACCESS and retained in-frame rearrangements with V and J assigned. These tables miss some clones; where compared with another copy, unresolved V genes account for less than half of the shortfall, and the remainder is unexplained. V, J and clone size were drawn from that table, and D and trimming were deduced from the DNA. Recorded for this sample are 100,000 to 150,000 clones; about 82% of them occurred a single time. The ten largest clones add up to about 5.3% of the sample.

The sequence came from a man aged 25-45 years in good health and CMV-seronegative. The chain is encoded by TRBV9 joined to TRBJ2-1; the junction holds 14 bases that match TRBD2. The sample taken for sequencing was PBMCs. The CDR3 is CASSAGLAGERQQFF. The nucleotides read TGTGCCAGCAGCGCGGGACTAGCGGGAGAACGGCAGCAGTTCTTC.